The clone carrying this T cell receptor beta chain was detected once. The germline V gene has CDR1 MNHNS and CDR2 SASEGT. The J segment lost 0 bases and the V segment lost 0 bases, leaving 8 bases of the junction unmatched. The CDR3 spans 20 residues. The sample originates from a study of blood T cell repertoires in COVID-19. On the study more broadly: The analysed material was cDNA or gDNA that came from T cells, B-cell-depleted T cells, or PBMCs.

Participants in the exposed group had met a COVID-19 case in the 2 weeks before joining the study. As handled by the study authors: Amplification with reference gene primers provided the estimates of nucleated cell counts. Measured with immunoSEQ multiplex PCR; TCRdb has only the in-frame clones, and not every one. V and J calls and clone size are copied from that table; D and trimming were computed from the DNA. The sample records 250,000 to 350,000 clones, over 85% being singletons. V gene TRBV6-1 combines with J gene TRBJ2-4; the match to TRBD2 covers 13 bases. The source material was PBMCs or T cells enriched from blood (not recorded which). The source of this sequence is a woman in her forties or fifties who had been exposed to COVID-19. The CDR3: CASSEASGLAGVIAKNIQYF. The DNA of the CDR3 is TGTGCCAGCAGTGAAGCCTCCGGACTAGCGGGGGTTATAGCCAAAAACATTCAGTACTTC.